These 30 T cell receptor beta chains were all obtained from the same sample, sequenced in a study of vaccination effects on CD4 cells after COVID-19 (dated by TCRdb to between 2021 and 2024). After around eleven days of culture, CD4+ T cells were isolated with the EasySep CD4+ T cell isolation kit. The antigens for these receptors are not known. The library was generated by the immunoSEQ multiplex PCR assay. This is the immuneACCESS table as TCRdb keeps it, with only in-frame sequences that have V and J called. A part of the clones is gone; compared with another copy, unresolved V genes explain less than half, and the rest is unexplained. Counted in this sample were almost 40,000 clones; about 81% of them appeared once. The top ten clonotypes cover approximately 3% of the sample. The source was CD4+ T cells from PBMCs cultured without peptide, collected before COVID-19 vaccination. These receptors originate from a human donor who received a COVID-19 vaccine.

The CDR3 loop is CASSYLWAEAFF. CDR3 DNA sequence: TGTGCCAGCAGTTACCTATGGGCTGAAGCTTTCTTT. The gene calls are TRBV6-2 or TRBV6-3 and TRBJ1-1; D gene uncertain. The V and J ends lost 2 bases and 6 bases respectively, with 7 bases between them. This CDR3 spans 12 amino acids. CDR1 is MNHEY, CDR2 SVGEGT, per germline.

The chain links TRBV24-1 to TRBJ2-2; D is unresolved. The CDR3 loop spans 13 amino acids. The germline CDR1 and CDR2 sequences are KGHDR and SFDVKD. The V and J ends lost 9 bases and 2 bases respectively, with 9 bases between them. DNA of the CDR3: TGTGCCACCGGGGTCCCTAACACCGGGGAGCTGTTTTTT. Encoded protein: CATGVPNTGELFF.

The CDR3 here is CASSSLSGGSSGNTIYF. In nucleotides, the CDR3 is TGTGCCAGCTCATCTTTATCGGGGGGCAGCTCTGGAAACACCATATATTTT. The V and J genes are TRBV18 and TRBJ1-3; D is perhaps TRBD1 (6 bases). V gave up 5 bases and J gave up 0 bases, with 17 bases separating them. The CDR3 totals 17 residues. Germline V CDR1 and CDR2: KGHSH, LQKENI.

The V and J genes are TRBV29-1 and TRBJ1-4; D possibly corresponds to TRBD1 (5 bases). The CDR3 consists of 15 residues. The germline V and J ends were trimmed by 4 bases and 1 base, with 13 bases remaining between them. CDR1 and CDR2 (germline): SQVTM, ANQGSEA. The CDR3 loop reads CSVGALGETNEKLFF. The CDR3 nucleotides read TGCAGCGTTGGAGCCCTAGGGGAAACTAATGAAAAACTGTTTTTT.

The chain recombines TRBV3-1 (or the pseudogene TRBV3-2) with TRBJ2-5; perhaps D is TRBD1 or TRBD2 (5 bases each). This CDR3 has 14 amino acids. Germline lookup yields CDR1 LGHDT and CDR2 YNNKEL (reference sequence). The V end lost 1 base, the J end lost 4 bases, and 10 bases lay between the germline ends. The CDR3 DNA is TGTGCCAGCAGCCAAGCGGGGACCCCAGAGACCCAGTACTTC. Amino acid sequence: CASSQAGTPETQYF.

In its sample, this clone was seen once. The J gene is TRBJ1-6, the V gene TRBV5-1; no reliable D call. This CDR3 has 14 residues. Germline V lookup: CDR1 SGHRS, CDR2 YFSETQ. Trimming removed 4 bases at V and 6 bases at J, with 11 bases between. Here the CDR3 DNA reads TGCGCCAGCAGCCGTCTGGGTCCTAATTCACCCCTCCACTTT. This gives the protein CASSRLGPNSPLHF.

The table lists this clone with a few counts. The chain joins TRBV5-4 to TRBJ2-2, with 11 bases aligning to TRBD1. The ends lost 3 bases at V and 5 bases at J; junction bases unmatched: 9. The length of the CDR3 is 17 residues. From germline, CDR1 is SGHNT and CDR2 YYREEE (reference sequence). For the CDR3, the DNA is TGTGCCAGCAGCTCGTCGGACAGGGGGCCCCGAACCGGGGAGCTGTTTTTT. This sequence encodes CASSSSDRGPRTGELFF.

The V gene is TRBV5-4, the J gene TRBJ2-5; the match to TRBD2 covers 7 bases. The CDR3 sequence is 14 residues long. Germline CDR1 and CDR2: SGHNT and YYREEE (reference sequence). J lost 1 base, V lost 3 bases, and 3 bases had no gene match. In DNA, the CDR3 is TGTGCCAGCAGCTCCGGGACTACCCAAGAGACCCAGTACTTC. It translates to CASSSGTTQETQYF.

The CDR3 sequence: CASSPPPGTDGGNTIYF. The CDR3 DNA reads as TGTGCCAGCAGCCCCCCTCCAGGGACAGACGGTGGAAACACCATATATTTT. The chain has TRBV9 and TRBJ1-3; 7 bases are a match to TRBD1. The germline CDR1 and CDR2 sequences are SGDLS and YYNGEE. CDR3 length: 17 amino acids. Trimming removed 4 bases from V and 3 bases from J; junction bases left unmatched: 13.

J is TRBJ2-2 and V is TRBV7-6; D call uncertain. Trimming removed 5 bases at V and 5 bases at J, with 12 bases between. CDR1 SGHVS and CDR2 FNYEAQ come from the germline V gene. The CDR3 is made up of 14 amino acids. CDR3 sequence (DNA): TGTGCCAGCAGCCTCGAAGAAGTGACCGGGGAGCTGTTTTTT. This translates into CASSLEEVTGELFF.

The rearrangement links TRBV19 to TRBJ2-3; 8 bases are a match to TRBD1. There are 12 residues in the CDR3. V was clipped by 6 bases and J by 9 bases; unmatched bases: 5. Germline lookup yields CDR1 LNHDA and CDR2 SQIVND (reference sequence). The CDR3 sequence: CASRPRQGTQYF. The CDR3 DNA reads as TGTGCCAGTAGACCTAGACAGGGGACGCAGTATTTT.

The chain couples TRBV11-2 to TRBJ1-3, with 8 bases identical to TRBD1. CDR1 is SGHAT, CDR2 FQNNGV, per germline. V gave up 4 bases and J gave up 1 base; unmatched junction bases: 6. The CDR3 has 16 amino acids. The CDR3 loop is CASSSFWTGSGNTIYF. CDR3 coding DNA: TGTGCCAGCAGCTCCTTCTGGACAGGGTCTGGAAACACCATATATTTT.

The chain links TRBV5-1 to TRBJ2-1; D perhaps matches TRBD1 (5 bases). The CDR3 totals 14 residues. Germline values: CDR1 SGHRS, CDR2 YFSETQ. V dropped 2 bases and J dropped 2 bases, with 8 bases sitting between them. The CDR3 here is CASSLGVPYNEQFF. The CDR3 DNA is TGCGCCAGCAGCTTAGGGGTTCCCTACAATGAGCAGTTCTTC.

The chain carries TRBV29-1 and TRBJ2-3, with D perhaps TRBD1 (5 bases). Trimming shortened V by 4 bases and J by 2 bases, and 13 bases separated the two germline ends. CDR1 is SQVTM and CDR2 is ANQGSEA in the germline V gene. The CDR3 is made up of 14 amino acids. The CDR3 region is CSVAEDMNTDTQYF. The CDR3 DNA is TGCAGCGTTGCTGAGGACATGAACACAGATACGCAGTATTTT.

The rearrangement links TRBV7-3 to TRBJ2-1; 8 bases match TRBD2. Germline V CDR1 and CDR2: SGHTA, FQGTGA. The CDR3 length is 16 residues. With 8 bases clipped from V and 4 bases from J, the junction kept 13 bases outside the gene matches. The CDR3 is CASGLWVAGSYNEQFF. Written as DNA, the CDR3 is TGTGCCAGCGGTCTATGGGTAGCGGGGTCTTACAATGAGCAGTTCTTC.

CDR3 sequence: CASSQQGPGLHTQYF. Written as DNA, the CDR3 is TGCGCCAGCAGCCAACAGGGACCCGGCCTCCATACGCAGTATTTT. This chain connects TRBV4-1 to TRBJ2-3; either TRBD1 or TRBD2 may fit D (5 bases each). The length of the CDR3 is 15 residues. Germline V gene data show CDR1 as MGHRA and CDR2 as YSYEKL. The V and J ends lost 2 bases and 7 bases respectively, with 16 bases between them.

The CDR3 protein is CASSQGLAGGQETQYF. DNA of the CDR3: TGTGCCAGCAGCCAGGGACTAGCGGGGGGCCAAGAGACCCAGTACTTC. The genes are TRBV7-2 and TRBJ2-5, with 15 bases that match TRBD2. Trimming removed 5 bases from V and 1 base from J; junction bases left unmatched: 2. Germline CDR1 SGHTA, CDR2 FQGNSA. The CDR3 is 16 amino acids. The whole variable domain, filled in from reference TRBV7-2 and TRBJ2-5, reads GAGVSQSPSNKVTEKGKDVELRCDPISGHTALYWYRQSLGQGLEFLIYFQGNSAPDKSGLPSDRFSAERTGGSVSTLTIQRTQQEDSAVYLCASSQGLAGGQETQYFGPGTRLLVL.

This clone was seen only once. The chain couples TRBV29-1 to TRBJ1-1; D possibly corresponds to TRBD1 (5 bases). The CDR3 covers 10 residues. V was shortened by 7 bases and J by 8 bases, with 11 bases between the two germline ends. Per the germline V gene, CDR1 is SQVTM and CDR2 is ANQGSEA. The CDR3 DNA reads TGCAGCGGAGACCCAGGGGAAGCTTTCTTT. It is translated as CSGDPGEAFF.

The chain is built from TRBV27 and TRBJ2-3, with 13 nucleotides matching TRBD2. Trimming removed 6 bases from V and 2 bases from J; junction bases left unmatched: 5. The CDR3 totals 16 residues. Germline V gene sequence: CDR1 MNHEY, CDR2 SMNVEV (reference sequence). The CDR3 sequence is CASRRLAGGLTDTQYF. The CDR3 nucleotides are TGTGCCAGCAGAAGACTAGCGGGGGGTCTCACAGATACGCAGTATTTT.

This rearrangement joins TRBV6-1 to TRBJ2-6; D possibly matches TRBD1 or TRBD2 (7 bases each). Trimming shortened V by 0 bases and J by 0 bases, and 18 bases separated the two germline ends. Germline CDR1 MNHNS, CDR2 SASEGT. The CDR3 contains 20 residues. The CDR3 nucleotides read TGTGCCAGCAGTGAAGCGGGAGGGACAGCGAGGGTCTCTGGGGCCAACGTCCTGACTTTC. Translation: CASSEAGGTARVSGANVLTF.

The table lists this clone with a count of one. The chain employs TRBV6-5 and TRBJ2-5; D not certain. Trimming stripped 7 bases from V and 7 bases from J, with 10 bases between. Germline V gene sequence: CDR1 MNHEY, CDR2 SVGAGI. This CDR3 contains 11 residues. CDR3 bases: TGTGCCAGCAAAAACAGCTGGACCCAGTACTTC. Protein sequence: CASKNSWTQYF.

The V and J genes are TRBV6-2 or TRBV6-3 and TRBJ1-1, with D hard to call. The CDR3 spans 16 residues. V was pared by 4 bases and J by 1 base, with 16 bases between. Germline V gene data show CDR1 as MNHEY and CDR2 as SVGEGT. CDR3 DNA: TGTGCCAGCAGTTCCCCCTATTGGTGGGCGAACACTGAAGCTTTCTTT. This encodes CASSSPYWWANTEAFF.

J is TRBJ2-5 and V is TRBV5-1; D ambiguous. This CDR3 is built from 12 residues. Germline CDR1 is SGHRS and CDR2 is YFSETQ. V lost 4 bases to trimming and J lost 3 bases, with 7 bases between them. CDR3: CASSLWEETQYF. CDR3 DNA: TGCGCCAGCAGCCTCTGGGAAGAGACCCAGTACTTC.

The chain combines TRBV6-5 with TRBJ2-5, with 9 bases lining up with TRBD1. CDR1 and CDR2 (germline): MNHEY, SVGAGI. V trimming: 0 bases; J trimming: 2 bases; junction bases outside the gene matches: 4. This CDR3 spans 16 amino acids. The CDR3 DNA is TGTGCCAGCAGTTACTCGGGGACAGGGCCTCAAGAGACCCAGTACTTC. Translated: CASSYSGTGPQETQYF.

The rearrangement joins TRBV6-2 or TRBV6-3 to TRBJ1-6; perhaps TRBD1 as D (5 bases). CDR3 size: 18 residues. The germline V gene encodes CDR1 MNHEY and CDR2 SVGEGT. V gave up 5 bases and J gave up 0 bases, with 17 bases separating them. DNA for the CDR3: TGTGCCAGCAGTCGCAGGGACGCCTGGAGCTCCTATAATTCACCCCTCCACTTT. The encoded protein is CASSRRDAWSSYNSPLHF.

The gene calls are TRBV5-1 and TRBJ1-2; D gene ambiguous. The CDR3 length is 15 residues. V was trimmed by 1 base and J by 7 bases, leaving 17 bases between them. Germline-derived CDR1 and CDR2 are SGHRS and YFSETQ. CDR3 sequence (DNA): TGCGCCAGCAGCTTGTCGTCGACGGATGTCTTTGGCTACACCTTC. Amino acid sequence: CASSLSSTDVFGYTF.

The V and J genes are TRBV9 and TRBJ2-5, with 7 positions matching TRBD1. This CDR3 has 13 residues. From germline, CDR1 is SGDLS and CDR2 YYNGEE. J gave up 4 bases and V 5 bases, and 5 bases lay outside the gene matches. The CDR3 region has the DNA TGTGCCAGCAGTCGGGACAGTTCAGAGACCCAGTACTTC. Residues: CASSRDSSETQYF.

This chain connects TRBV6-6 to TRBJ1-5; D gene uncertain. Germline values: CDR1 MNHNY, CDR2 SVGAGI (reference sequence). Trimming took 7 bases from V and 6 from J, leaving 19 bases between them. CDR3 size: 15 residues. The CDR3: CASTSYSGSGQPQHF. The CDR3 DNA sequence: TGTGCCAGCACATCCTACTCAGGTTCGGGTCAGCCCCAGCATTTT.

This chain joins TRBV7-9 and TRBJ1-4, with 7 nucleotides matching TRBD1. The CDR3 runs to 17 residues. CDR1 is SEHNR, CDR2 FQNEAQ, per germline (reference sequence). V lost 2 bases, J lost 4 bases, and 10 bases stayed unmatched. Here the CDR3 reads CASSLRAGGRDNEKLFF. CDR3 bases: TGTGCCAGCAGCTTACGGGCAGGGGGTCGGGATAATGAAAAACTGTTTTTT.

The V and J genes are TRBV6-6 and TRBJ2-1; 8 positions agree with TRBD2. This CDR3 has 15 amino acids. The V gene end was trimmed by 7 bases and the J gene end by 5 bases; junction bases not matched to a gene: 10. Looked up from germline, CDR1 is MNHNY and CDR2 is SVGAGI (reference sequence). CDR3 DNA: TGTGCCAGCACTAGGACTAGCCTAGCTGACAATGAGCAGTTCTTC. This sequence encodes CASTRTSLADNEQFF.